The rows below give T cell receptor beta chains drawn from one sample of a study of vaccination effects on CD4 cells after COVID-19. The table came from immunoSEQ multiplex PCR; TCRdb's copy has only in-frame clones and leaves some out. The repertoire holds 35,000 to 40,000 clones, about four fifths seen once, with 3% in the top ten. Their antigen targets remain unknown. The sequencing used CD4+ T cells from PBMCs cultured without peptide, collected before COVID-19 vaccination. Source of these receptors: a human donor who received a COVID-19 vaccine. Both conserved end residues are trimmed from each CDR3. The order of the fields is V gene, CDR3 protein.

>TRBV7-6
ASSTPGGQPADTIY
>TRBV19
ASSIWRTGTTYEQY
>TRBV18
ASSPSTGFSGNTIY
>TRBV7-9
ASSKGQGFYEQY
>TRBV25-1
ASSEYEEWEGYT
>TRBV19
ASSVTGTPKSPQY
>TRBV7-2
ASGTRGGKNIQY
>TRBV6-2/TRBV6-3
ASSLTGGKDTQY
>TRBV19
ASSVAAGDEQY
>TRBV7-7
ASSPGRLAGRDEQF
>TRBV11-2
ASSFTYAGELF
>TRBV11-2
ASSLNPANYGYT
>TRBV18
ASSPSDSRGYT
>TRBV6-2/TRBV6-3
ASSYPPGTNTGELF
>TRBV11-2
ASRFNWAPGTGSGNTIY
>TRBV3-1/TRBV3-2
ASSHGGDEQF
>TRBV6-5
ASSRDRGPNTEAF
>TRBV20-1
SVWRNNEQF
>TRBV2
ASRTQGRGNQPQH
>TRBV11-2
ASSRPQDLYGYT
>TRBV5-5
ASSVGGAGPQH
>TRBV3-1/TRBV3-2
ASSQDRGGALDGYT
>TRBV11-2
ASNYRGLGETQY
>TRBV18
ASSPQIATEAF
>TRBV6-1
ASSEMAGGKETQY
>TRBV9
ASSVEGGAIYEQY
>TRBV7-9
ASSLWSGALEKLF